One sample yielded the 21 T cell receptor beta chains listed below, sequenced in a study of response to subunit inactivated influenza vaccine. MiXCR was run by TCRdb on the RT-PCR reads, yielding one entry per CDR3 protein. The sample consists of about 480,000 distinct CDR3 sequences, roughly 13% of them appearing once. Sequencing used PBMCs from blood, obtained 40 to 50 days after vaccination. The receptors stem from a middle-aged man who received an inactivated influenza vaccine.

The chain joins TRBV6-1 to TRBJ2-7, with TRBD1 matching over 7 bases. This CDR3 region has 15 residues. V was pared by 6 bases and J by 3 bases, with 11 bases of the junction left unmatched. Germline loops: CDR1 MNHNS, CDR2 SASEGT. The CDR3 region is CASRPSGGVSYEQYF. CDR3 nucleotide sequence: TGTGCCAGCAGACCCTCAGGGGGAGTGAGCTACGAGCAGTACTTC.

This clonotype has at least ten counts. This sequence joins TRBV5-1 and TRBJ2-7; no firm D call. The V end lost 3 bases, the J end lost 1 base, and 14 bases lay between the germline ends. This CDR3 has 15 amino acids. CDR1 and CDR2 from the germline V gene are SGHRS and YFSETQ. CDR3 sequence reads: CASSSRVLPSYEQYF. The CDR3 DNA reads as TGCGCCAGCAGCTCTAGGGTCCTGCCTTCCTACGAGCAGTACTTC.

The chain combines TRBV30 with TRBJ1-2; D gene uncertain. The CDR3 loop spans 12 amino acids. V was shortened by 8 bases and J by 4 bases, with 14 bases between the two germline ends. Germline V lookup: CDR1 GTSNPN, CDR2 SVGIG (reference sequence). CDR3 DNA sequence: TGTGCCGGCCCCCGGTGGCCCTATGGCTACACCTTC. Protein sequence: CAGPRWPYGYTF.

Details on this clonotype: This may be a read error, as it is one base from a much larger clone. The chain employs TRBV12-3 or TRBV12-4 and TRBJ2-7, with no clear D. The CDR3 is 13 amino acids. For the CDR3, the DNA is TGTGCCAGCAGTTTTAAGAACTCCTACGGGCAGTACTTC. Its translation is CASSFKNSYGQYF.

This chain uses TRBV20-1 with TRBJ2-1; D is ambiguous. Germline lookup yields CDR1 DFQATT and CDR2 SNEGSKA (reference sequence). V gave up 5 bases and J gave up 10 bases, with 12 bases separating them. The CDR3 runs 11 residues. CDR3 region: CSARRAYEQFF. CDR3 sequence (DNA): TGCAGTGCTCGCCGGGCCTACGAGCAGTTCTTC.

V gene TRBV6-2 or TRBV6-3 combines with J gene TRBJ2-5; TRBD2 might be the D (6 bases). The CDR3 consists of 13 residues. Per germline, CDR1 MNHEY and CDR2 SVGEGT. Trimming took off 8 bases at V and 4 bases at J, with 14 bases between the two ends. This CDR3 reads CASGTLARETQYF. DNA for the CDR3: TGTGCCAGCGGGACTTTGGCTCGAGAGACCCAGTACTTC.

This clonotype has just a few counts. This chain joins TRBV20-1 and TRBJ1-3; D is unclear. V was trimmed by 5 bases and J by 1 base, leaving 18 bases between them. Germline CDR1 is DFQATT and CDR2 is SNEGSKA (reference sequence). CDR3 length: 16 residues. CDR3 nucleotides: TGCAGTGCTCGTCGGAGCAGCCGTTTATCTGGAAACACCATATATTTT. It codes for CSARRSSRLSGNTIYF.

A few counts support this clonotype. V and J are TRBV12-2 and TRBJ2-5; the DNA was not used to check the table's D call, TRBD2. TRBV12-2 is a recognized pseudogene. The CDR3 has 20 amino acids. The CDR3 sequence is CASRSDSGTSGRAGGDTQYF. CDR3 bases: TGTGCAAGTCGCTCAGACTCCGGGACTAGCGGGAGGGCCGGAGGAGATACCCAGTACTTC.

The chain combines TRBV19 with TRBJ1-1; D uncertain. V was trimmed by 4 bases and J by 4 bases, leaving 7 bases between them. This CDR3 has 12 amino acids. Germline V gene sequence: CDR1 LNHDA, CDR2 SQIVND (reference sequence). The CDR3 bases are TGTGCCAGTAGTAGCGGGATCACTGAAGCTTTCTTT. As protein: CASSSGITEAFF.

This clonotype was seen ten or more times. The chain employs TRBV5-1 and TRBJ2-1; 7 nucleotides agree with TRBD1. There are 12 residues in the CDR3. V was pared by 2 bases and J by 10 bases, with 3 bases of the junction left unmatched. Germline values: CDR1 SGHRS, CDR2 YFSETQ. The CDR3 is CASSFDRVEQFF. The CDR3 nucleotides read TGCGCCAGCAGCTTCGACAGGGTGGAGCAGTTCTTC.

The rearrangement links TRBV7-2 to TRBJ2-3, with D tentatively TRBD2 (6 bases). The germline V gene has CDR1 SGHTA and CDR2 FQGNSA. Trimming cost V 5 bases and J 1 base, with 19 bases left between them. The CDR3 spans 17 residues. As DNA, the CDR3 is TGTGCCAGCAGCACGACGTCCGGGGCGGGACGCACAGATACGCAGTATTTT. It translates to CASSTTSGAGRTDTQYF.

This clonotype was recorded only once. A junction boundary mismatches the germline segment, possibly from a read error. The chain is built from TRBV4-3 and TRBJ2-1; 11 nucleotides align to TRBD2. This CDR3 region has 15 residues. Per the germline V gene, CDR1 is LGHNA and CDR2 is YSLEER. DNA for the CDR3: TGCGCCAGCAGCCACCGGACTAGCGGGTACAATAAGCAGTTCTTC. It is translated as CASSHRTSGYNKQFF.

The chain links TRBV12-3 or TRBV12-4 to TRBJ1-1; the D gene is possibly TRBD1 (6 bases). With 6 bases removed from V and 5 bases from J, the gap between germline ends came to 19 bases. This CDR3 is 15 amino acids long. DNA for the CDR3: TGTGCCAGCAGGGGTGGCGGGGGGCGCGGGACTGAAGCTTTCTTT. Translating it yields CASRGGGGRGTEAFF.

This clonotype came up many times. J is TRBJ2-7 and V is TRBV29-1; TRBD1 agrees at 8 bases. Losses at the gene ends were 7 bases for V and 3 bases for J; bases not matched to a gene: 8. The germline V gene encodes CDR1 SQVTM and CDR2 ANQGSEA. This CDR3 has 13 amino acids. CDR3 loop: CSALTGERYEQYF. CDR3 in DNA: TGCAGCGCATTGACAGGGGAACGCTACGAGCAGTACTTC.

V and J are TRBV29-1 and TRBJ2-7, with 7 bases identical to TRBD1. This CDR3 contains 13 residues. From germline, CDR1 is SQVTM and CDR2 ANQGSEA. After removal of 7 bases from V and 3 bases from J, the junction contained 9 bases not matched to a gene. Here the CDR3 reads CSALGQPDYEQYF. CDR3 nucleotides: TGCAGCGCTCTGGGACAGCCCGACTACGAGCAGTACTTC.

A few counts support this clonotype. The chain is built from TRBV6-6 and TRBJ2-7; 8 positions agree with TRBD1. From germline, CDR1 is MNHNY and CDR2 SVGAGI (reference sequence). The CDR3 runs 13 residues. The junction had 3 bases not matched to a gene; V was cut back by 4 bases and J by 4 bases. The CDR3 coding sequence is TGTGCCAGCAGTTCAGGGGGCAGGTACGAGCAGTACTTC. This sequence encodes CASSSGGRYEQYF.

This clonotype was picked up a small number of times. The gene calls are TRBV6-2 or TRBV6-3 and TRBJ2-7; a weak D match, TRBD1 (6 bases). CDR3 length: 12 residues. Trimming cost V 6 bases and J 6 bases, with 12 bases left between them. Germline CDR1 and CDR2: MNHEY and SVGEGT. Written as DNA, the CDR3 is TGTGCCAGCAGGACAGGCGTCCGCGAGCAGTACTTC. Translation gives CASRTGVREQYF.

This clonotype was recorded a few times. The gene calls are TRBV20-1 and TRBJ1-5, with a tentative D call TRBD1 (5 bases). Germline loops: CDR1 DFQATT, CDR2 SNEGSKA (reference sequence). The CDR3 is made up of 12 amino acids. V was cut by 3 bases and J by 9 bases, with 12 bases left in between. CDR3 sequence (DNA): TGCAGTGCTAGTACGGCGGGGGGGCCCCAGCATTTT. Amino acid sequence: CSASTAGGPQHF.

The chain combines TRBV15 with TRBJ2-7; D gene unclear. Germline V CDR1 and CDR2: LNHNV, YYDKDF (reference sequence). The CDR3 consists of 12 residues. V lost 0 bases, J lost 2 bases, and 2 bases lay in between. As DNA, the CDR3 is TGTGCCACCAGCAGAGAGGCCTACGAGCAGTACTTC. Translating it yields CATSREAYEQYF.

The chain couples TRBV7-6 to TRBJ2-3; TRBD1 matches 8 bases. CDR1 is SGHVS, CDR2 FNYEAQ, per germline. Trimming removed 2 bases from V and 3 bases from J; junction bases left unmatched: 10. The CDR3 covers 17 residues. This CDR3 is CASSLPPTWTGTDTQYF. CDR3 DNA sequence: TGTGCCAGCAGCTTACCACCCACTTGGACAGGGACAGATACGCAGTATTTT. Using reference TRBV7-6 and TRBJ2-3 for the parts outside the CDR3, the full variable domain is GAGVSQSPRYKVTKRGQDVALRCDPISGHVSLYWYRQALGQGPEFLTYFNYEAQQDKSGLPNDRFSAERPEGSISTLTIQRTEQRDSAMYRCASSLPPTWTGTDTQYFGPGTRLTVL.

This clonotype was seen many times. The V gene is TRBV12-3 or TRBV12-4, the J gene TRBJ2-6, with D perhaps TRBD1 (5 bases). The CDR3 runs 17 residues. Trimming removed 3 bases from V and 0 bases from J, with 12 bases in between. CDR3: CASSFLTANSGANVLTF. For the CDR3, the DNA is TGTGCCAGCAGTTTTCTGACAGCGAACTCTGGGGCCAACGTCCTGACTTTC.